This T cell receptor beta chain came from a study of T cell responses to AZD1222 COVID-19 vaccine (dated by TCRdb to the early 2020s). The study in broad terms: AZD1222 recipients whose second dose came at about 4 weeks and those whose second dose came at about 12 weeks were combined into one group, since spike-specific TCR depth and breadth did not differ between the two schedules. TCR sequencing covered roughly 230 trial participants: 207 given two doses of AZD1222 and around 26 given two doses of MenACWY control vaccine. Enrollment into the trials was organized by age into subgroups of 18-55, 56-69 and 70-plus years, and those subgroups contained approximately 150, 30 and 60 TCR-sequenced participants, respectively. The research as a whole found: Conclusions about previously exposed vaccinees are limited, since just six or seven AZD1222 recipients were seropositive for SARS-CoV-2 at baseline. Participants were mostly white British and included more females than males, and it was suggested by the authors that clonal diversity may have been underestimated. Reportedly, close to half of the unique spike-specific TCRs recognized epitopes lying outside the regions that are mutated in the B.1.351 and B.1.1.7 variants. A significant rise in spike-specific TCR breadth and depth was observed after two AZD1222 doses relative to day 0 and relative to MenACWY recipients. The vaccine-associated CD4 TCRs covered the entire spike protein, and the dominant responses fell in regions 160-218 and 743-854. No day 14 peak-response samples were available, so repertoires were characterized only after the peak T cell response. The 56-69-year group was small, and its depth increase did not reach significance, likely because of low power.

The time point label of this sample denotes: baseline before first vaccination. Vaccinee samples were obtained from the UK trials COV001 and COV002, which included a single-blind randomized controlled phase 2/3 trial of AZD1222 (ChAdOx1 nCoV-19) in healthy adults. For TCRbeta chain sequencing, PBMC samples were collected from trial participants at day 0 and at day 28 after the second dose. The CDR3 regions of human TCRbeta chains were subjected to immunosequencing. Processing in the source paper ran as follows. Repertoire TCRs were matched against a reference library of SARS-CoV-2-specific TCRs generated with the MIRA antigen-specificity platform. Breadth was defined as the fraction of unique TCRs that were SARS-CoV-2-associated, and depth was defined as the fraction of total T cells that were SARS-CoV-2-associated. Using the MIRA data, every spike-specific TCR was mapped to the spike region that the TCR reacted to and assigned to either a CD4 or a CD8 class. Log10-transformed breadth and depth values were compared by one-way ANOVA with Sidak's multiple comparisons tests. TCRdb limited this immuneACCESS table to in-frame rearrangements with V and J called. A share of clones is missing; checked studies link under half to unresolved V genes, and the rest is unexplained. V and J calls and clone size follow that table, whereas D and trimming were derived from the DNA. The sample table holds roughly 150,000 clones, of which 80% to 95% were seen once. The leading ten clones occupy about 1.6% of the sample.

V loses 1 base, J loses 2 bases, and the germline ends lie 5 bases apart. The CDR3 contains 13 residues, cysteine and phenylalanine counted. Only CDR3 DNA is held: 39 bases, read in frame from base 1. From the germline V gene, CDR1 is SQVTM and CDR2 is ANQGSEA. Comments on this clone: No cognate antigen has been identified for it. Base qualities are not provided; no much larger clone lies one nucleotide away.

In this chain, TRBV29-1 is recombined with TRBJ2-2, with no reliable assignment of the D segment. The sample was peripheral blood, taken on day 0 of AZD1222 vaccination. The clonotype comes from an adult in good health. In nucleotide form, the sequence is TGCAGCGTTGAAGGACATAACACCGGGGAGCTGTTTTTT. This translates into CSVEGHNTGELFF.